This TCR beta chain was identified in a study of vaccination effects on CD4 cells after COVID-19. About the study: Relative to the second dose, post-vaccine samples were obtained a median of 72 days later.

Expansion of antigen-specific CD4+ T cells with viral peptide pools was carried out by the ViraFEST assay before sequencing. At the end of approximately 10 days of culture, CD4+ T cells were isolated. Each participant was given two doses of one vaccine (BNT162b2 or mRNA-1273). None of the vaccinated had previously contracted SARS-CoV-2, and their nucleocapsid antibodies tested negative. Each culture well received a few million PBMC. These cells were then cultured in IMDM with about 9.1 IU/ml IL-2 and roughly 10 ug/ml peptides. On day 3 and again on day 7, half the medium was replaced with IL-2 medium. Some clones are missing from TCRdb's copy, which holds only in-frame ones; the method was immunoSEQ multiplex PCR. Of 25,000 to 30,000 clones listed, roughly 74% were seen once; the top ten hold 17%. As regards this clone: Its antigen is currently unknown.

The CDR3 sequence is 13 residues long. The source material was CD4+ T cells from PBMCs cultured with HCoV-OC43 spike peptides, sampled after COVID-19 vaccination. Documented subset: HCoV-OC43 spike overlapping peptide pool stimulation. V usage is TRBV12-1 and J usage is TRBJ2-1; no check of the table's D call, TRBD2, against the DNA was made. TRBV12-1 is a documented pseudogene. The sequence came from a human donor who received a COVID-19 vaccine. The CDR3 sequence is CASSFALSNEQFF. The DNA for the CDR3 is TGTGCCAGCAGCTTTGCGCTAAGCAATGAGCAGTTCTTC.